This entry features one T cell receptor (beta chain) sequence. This clonotype was observed a handful of times. There is no known antigen for this receptor. No qualities accompany the bases; no much larger clone lies one base away. The data were obtained in a study of blood T cells in healthy people across ages (dated by TCRdb to between 2014 and 2016). Concerning the study at large: Template switching captured roughly one uniquely barcoded TCR beta cDNA molecule per two T cells in model experiments. Using deep sequencing normalized with unique cDNA molecular identifiers, the study measured how TCR beta repertoire diversity changes with age. Donors were grouped into four age groups: young (average approximately 16 years), middle-aged (approximately 41), aged (around 66) and long-lived (around 80). To avoid experimental bias, donors of different ages were spread randomly across the sequencing lanes. Using the same blood draw, the study looked at two additional independent replicas of 1 million unique cDNA reads for two donors, one aged 18 to 30 and the other aged 80 or older. Broad study findings and their caveats: Estimates of total diversity from one million sequenced T cells were regarded as lower bounds and underestimates. The CMV infection status of donors was not known, potentially confounding age-related changes in expanded clonotypes. As age increased, observed TCR beta diversity per million T cells dropped in a roughly linear way, and a significant reduction was already evident by age 40. There was a strong correlation between observed TCR beta diversity and the percentage of naive T cells measured by flow cytometry. Because profiling used bulk unsorted PBMCs, naive and antigen-experienced compartments could not be compared conclusively. The long-lived group showed more naive CD4+ T cells, fewer expanded clones and increased TCR diversity than the aged group, suggesting age selection.

The CDR1 and CDR2 encoded by the germline V gene (reference sequence) are MNHEY and SMNVEV. Counted from cysteine to phenylalanine, this CDR3 has 14 amino acids. Just CDR3 DNA is preserved here, 42 bases in frame from base 1. V is reduced by 0 bases and J by 1 base, leaving a spacing of 5 bases between them. Receptors were amplified or captured by 5' RACE. The run used an Illumina HiSeq 2500. A second roughly 7 to 11 cycle PCR used a sample-barcoded 5' primer and a J-beta primer mix. Each TCR beta cDNA molecule received a unique molecular identifier from a template-switch 5' adaptor carrying 12 random nucleotides. Each sample yielded at least 2.5 million CDR3-containing paired-end reads. First-strand cDNA was synthesized from all RNA with the Mint cDNA synthesis kit, primed by a TRBC-specific oligonucleotide. After uracil-DNA glycosylase treatment, a first 18-cycle PCR used universal primers M1SS and BC2_uni_R on all cDNA. Per the original workflow: For normalization, 1 million high-quality reads, each with a distinct molecular identifier, were randomly selected from each sample. Reads with shared molecular identifiers were discarded instead of being binned into consensus sequences. MiTCR, run with a Q25 quality threshold and the strictest error-elimination algorithm, handled CDR3 identification, clonotype clustering and error correction. Lower-bound total TCR beta diversity was estimated with a nonparametric unseen species model using Euler transformation. TCRdb reanalyzed the raw reads on its own, using fastp at Q25 for trimming and MiXCR for clone calling, and kept in-frame beta chains. Duplicate CDR3 protein sequences are folded into a single record with the most common DNA and genes. The V and J calls shown here were made by TCRdb, not taken from the authors' results. Across this sample there are 1.5 million to 2 million distinct CDR3 sequences, with 40% to 55% seen only once. Of the sample, approximately 2.1% falls within the top ten clones.

The donors were roughly 40 Caucasian individuals from Russia, aged roughly 6 to 90 years, who were systemically healthy. Each donor gave around 9.5 milliliters of peripheral blood, collected into EDTA-treated Vacutainer tubes. Ficoll-Paque density-gradient centrifugation was used to isolate PBMCs, with at least 6 million per sample. Total RNA was extracted from PBMCs with Trizol reagent, with at least 5 micrograms obtained per sample. For every donor, an aliquot of PBMCs went through flow cytometry to measure the percentages of naive CD45RAhigh/CD27high T cells. The clonotype was recovered from a woman in her thirties or forties in good health. The rearrangement combines TRBV27 with TRBJ2-3, with the identity of the D gene unclear. Sequencing was carried out using blood. The CDR3 loop reads CASSLSDRTDTQYF. The DNA sequence is TGTGCCAGCAGTTTATCGGACCGCACAGATACGCAGTATTTT.